A single sample gave rise to the 30 T cell receptor beta chains below, sequenced in a study of blood T cell repertoires in COVID-19. TCRdb keeps only in-frame clones here, not all; method: immunoSEQ multiplex PCR. Of about 400,000 clones listed, approximately 86% are singletons. Specimen: peripheral blood. Receptors originate from a woman aged 55 to 70 with COVID-19, enrolled during active disease.

The chain joins TRBV7-9 to TRBJ2-2; 7 nucleotides align to TRBD1. The CDR3 is made up of 13 amino acids. Unmatched junction bases numbered 2, after V lost 1 base and J lost 9 bases. Germline V gene data show CDR1 as SEHNR and CDR2 as FQNEAQ (reference sequence). Here the CDR3 reads CASSLEGGRELFF. The CDR3 DNA sequence: TGTGCCAGCAGCTTAGAAGGGGGCAGGGAGCTGTTTTTT.

J is TRBJ1-2 and V is TRBV6-5, with 7 bases identical to TRBD1. Germline lookup yields CDR1 MNHEY and CDR2 SVGAGI. The CDR3 runs to 14 residues. Trimming at V came to 7 bases and at J to 2 bases, leaving 7 bases not matched to a gene. As DNA, the CDR3 is TGTGCCAGCATGAGGGACAGTGGAAACTATGGCTACACCTTC. Translated: CASMRDSGNYGYTF.

The chain employs TRBV5-1 and TRBJ1-2; 10 bases agree with TRBD1. CDR1 SGHRS and CDR2 YFSETQ come from the germline V gene. Germline trimming cut 3 bases from V and 7 bases from J; bases unmatched to any gene: 15. The CDR3 runs to 17 residues. The CDR3 spells CASSSGMPGQGSSGYTF. The CDR3 coding sequence is TGCGCCAGCAGCTCAGGAATGCCGGGACAGGGGTCCAGTGGCTACACCTTC.

The J gene is TRBJ1-1, the V gene TRBV19, with 7 bases matching TRBD1. V shed 10 bases and J 3 bases; nucleotides not matched to a gene: 5. The CDR3 is made up of 12 amino acids. Germline assignment: CDR1 LNHDA and CDR2 SQIVND (reference sequence). The CDR3 loop is CATGQQHTEAFF. In nucleotides, the CDR3 is TGTGCCACGGGACAGCAACACACTGAAGCTTTCTTT.

This clone was observed a single time. This chain links TRBV11-3 with TRBJ2-2, with TRBD2 identical over 7 bases. Losses at the gene ends were 0 bases for V and 6 bases for J; bases not matched to a gene: 13. Germline CDR1 and CDR2: SGHNT and YENEEA. The CDR3 has 18 amino acids. The CDR3 loop reads CASSLDKRGEFSAGELFF. The CDR3 DNA reads as TGTGCCAGCAGCTTAGATAAGCGGGGAGAGTTTAGCGCCGGGGAGCTGTTTTTT. The full variable domain, completed using reference TRBV11-3 and TRBJ2-2, is EAGVVQSPRYKIIEKKQPVAFWCNPISGHNTLYWYLQNLGQGPELLIRYENEEAVDDSQLPKDRFSAERLKGVDSTLKIQPAELGDSAVYLCASSLDKRGEFSAGELFFGEGSRLTVL.

CDR3: CASILPSDRGGTGELFF. CDR3 coding DNA: TGTGCCAGCATCTTACCTTCGGACAGGGGAGGCACCGGGGAGCTGTTTTTT. The rearrangement links TRBV28 to TRBJ2-2, with TRBD1 matching 9 bases. The CDR3 is 17 residues long. CDR1 is MDHEN, CDR2 SYDVKM, per germline. With V trimmed by 7 bases and J by 4 bases, 13 bases remained unmatched.

The rearrangement joins TRBV27 to TRBJ1-3; D may be TRBD1 (5 bases). The CDR3 spans 17 residues. The V gene lost 5 bases and the J gene lost 0 bases, with 17 bases spanning the gap. Germline V lookup: CDR1 MNHEY, CDR2 SMNVEV (reference sequence). The CDR3 here is CASSAFDPTVSGNTIYF. The CDR3 DNA is TGTGCCAGCAGTGCTTTTGATCCGACAGTCTCTGGAAACACCATATATTTT.

The genes are TRBV5-4 and TRBJ2-1; no clear D. Deletions cut 1 base from V and 3 bases from J, with 5 bases between. Germline V lookup: CDR1 SGHNT, CDR2 YYREEE (reference sequence). This CDR3 has 13 amino acids. The CDR3 is CASSLYNYNEQFF. DNA of the CDR3: TGTGCCAGCAGCTTGTACAACTACAATGAGCAGTTCTTC.

The J gene is TRBJ2-1, the V gene TRBV6-5; D is unclear. Germline V CDR1 and CDR2: MNHEY, SVGAGI. V lost 2 bases, J lost 5 bases, and 7 bases lay in between. This CDR3 spans 13 amino acids. CDR3 coding DNA: TGTGCCAGCAGTTACCAGGTGGACAATGAGCAGTTCTTC. Residues: CASSYQVDNEQFF.

This chain connects TRBV19 to TRBJ1-2; D perhaps matches TRBD1 (6 bases). This CDR3 is built from 13 residues. V gave up 8 bases and J gave up 4 bases, with 14 bases separating them. Germline V gives CDR1 LNHDA, CDR2 SQIVND (reference sequence). The CDR3 spells CASDPGVTYGYTF. The CDR3 coding sequence is TGTGCCAGTGATCCAGGGGTTACCTATGGCTACACCTTC.

The chain links TRBV11-2 to TRBJ1-6; D possibly corresponds to TRBD1 (6 bases). The CDR3 covers 15 residues. Trimming stripped 1 base from V and 7 bases from J, with 11 bases between. Germline lookup yields CDR1 SGHAT and CDR2 FQNNGV. The CDR3 coding sequence is TGTGCCAGCAGCTTAGGCGGTACAGGGAATTCACCCCTCCACTTT. This sequence encodes CASSLGGTGNSPLHF.

The chain combines TRBV3-1 (or the pseudogene TRBV3-2) with TRBJ2-7; TRBD1 agrees at 10 bases. V shed 0 bases, J shed 4 bases, and the junction held 9 bases outside the gene matches. Germline CDR1 is LGHDT and CDR2 is YNNKEL (reference sequence). This CDR3 has 17 amino acids. As DNA, the CDR3 is TGTGCCAGCAGCCAAGAATTGACAGGGGGCTATATGTACGAGCAGTACTTC. It is translated as CASSQELTGGYMYEQYF.

This chain links TRBV5-1 with TRBJ2-5; 8 positions match TRBD2. Per the germline V gene, CDR1 is SGHRS and CDR2 is YFSETQ. J gave up 5 bases and V 0 bases, and 6 bases lay outside the gene matches. The CDR3 is 15 residues long. As DNA, the CDR3 is TGCGCCAGCAGCTTGGAAGGCGGGGGGCCCGAGACCCAGTACTTC. Residues: CASSLEGGGPETQYF.

CDR3 DNA: TGCAGCGCCACTGCGGGCCGATTAGGAAGCTCTGGGGCCAACGTCCTGACTTTC. As protein: CSATAGRLGSSGANVLTF. The chain uses TRBV29-1 and TRBJ2-6; weak D call: TRBD2 (5 bases). Per germline, CDR1 SQVTM and CDR2 ANQGSEA. The CDR3 loop spans 18 amino acids. The V and J ends lost 7 bases and 0 bases respectively, with 22 bases between them. The complete variable domain, with remaining parts taken from reference TRBV29-1 and TRBJ2-6, reads SAVISQKPSRDICQRGTSLTIQCQVDSQVTMMFWYRQQPGQSLTLIATANQGSEATYESGFVIDKFPISRPNLTFSTLTVSNMSPEDSSIYLCSATAGRLGSSGANVLTFGAGSRLTVL.

The rearrangement uses TRBV6-2 or TRBV6-3 and TRBJ2-6, with 7 bases fitting TRBD2. The CDR3 loop spans 18 amino acids. Unmatched junction bases numbered 7, after V lost 2 bases and J lost 0 bases. Germline CDR1 reads MNHEY; CDR2 reads SVGEGT. The CDR3 DNA is TGTGCCAGCAGTTACGAGGCGGGGGAAGTCTCTGGGGCCAACGTCCTGACTTTC. Its translation: CASSYEAGEVSGANVLTF.

This sequence joins TRBV6-2 or TRBV6-3 and TRBJ2-7, with 7 bases fitting TRBD1. From germline, CDR1 is MNHEY and CDR2 SVGEGT. The CDR3 totals 16 residues. V lost 6 bases, J lost 5 bases, and 16 bases stayed unmatched. In DNA, the CDR3 is TGTGCCAGCAGCCACCTCCAGACGACAGGGTCCCACGAGCAGTACTTC. Its protein product is CASSHLQTTGSHEQYF.

The chain has TRBV9 and TRBJ1-1; a weak D match, TRBD1 (6 bases). CDR3 size: 15 residues. CDR1 and CDR2 from the germline V gene are SGDLS and YYNGEE. Trimming left V 3 bases short and J 1 base short, with 13 bases between. The CDR3 region has the DNA TGTGCCAGCAGCGCTGGGGGACATACGAACACTGAAGCTTTCTTT. Its protein is CASSAGGHTNTEAFF.

The chain combines TRBV12-5 with TRBJ1-2; the match to TRBD1 covers 9 bases. This CDR3 is 17 amino acids long. Trimming at V came to 2 bases and at J to 2 bases, leaving 9 bases not matched to a gene. The germline V gene encodes CDR1 LGHNT and CDR2 FRNRAP. CDR3 DNA: TGTGCTAGTGGTTTGTACCTCGGGACAGGGACGAACTATGGCTACACCTTC. This codes for CASGLYLGTGTNYGYTF.

The genes are TRBV12-5 and TRBJ2-2; 15 positions match TRBD2. Losses at the gene ends were 4 bases for V and 7 bases for J; bases not matched to a gene: 1. Germline CDR1 and CDR2: LGHNT and FRNRAP. The CDR3 covers 15 residues. As DNA, the CDR3 is TGTGCTAGTGGTTGGACTAGCGGGGGGGACGGGGAGCTGTTTTTT. It translates to CASGWTSGGDGELFF.

The chain recombines TRBV4-3 with TRBJ2-1; D unclear. Deletions cut 2 bases from V and 4 bases from J, with 12 bases between. In germline, CDR1 is LGHNA, CDR2 YSLEER. The CDR3 has 15 residues. The CDR3 sequence is CASSQPPPGYNEQFF. CDR3 nucleotide sequence: TGCGCCAGCAGCCAACCCCCCCCCGGGTACAATGAGCAGTTCTTC.

V and J are TRBV11-3 and TRBJ2-1; weak D call: TRBD2 (6 bases). Trimming removed 1 base at V and 5 bases at J, with 12 bases between. CDR1 is SGHNT and CDR2 is YENEEA in the germline V gene. This CDR3 contains 15 residues. CDR3 sequence (DNA): TGTGCCAGCAGCTTAGCTCGGGCGGGAAACAATGAGCAGTTCTTC. This gives the protein CASSLARAGNNEQFF.

The chain is built from TRBV19 and TRBJ1-1; D might be TRBD1 (5 bases). Germline V gene lookup returns CDR1 LNHDA and CDR2 SQIVND (reference sequence). This CDR3 is 13 amino acids long. V was pared by 5 bases and J by 4 bases, with 11 bases between. Here the CDR3 DNA reads TGTGCCAGTAGTGTGCGGGGGTTCACTGAAGCTTTCTTT. Translating it yields CASSVRGFTEAFF.

This chain's CDR3 is CASSSPRLVYNSPLHF. In DNA form, the CDR3 reads TGTGCCAGCAGTTCGCCCCGACTGGTCTATAATTCACCCCTCCACTTT. The chain couples TRBV6-2 or TRBV6-3 to TRBJ1-6; D uncertain. The V gene lost 4 bases and the J gene lost 3 bases, with 13 bases spanning the gap. The CDR3 extends over 16 amino acids. The germline V gene has CDR1 MNHEY and CDR2 SVGEGT.

The J gene is TRBJ2-2, the V gene TRBV5-6; D is unclear. The CDR3 has 12 amino acids. Germline CDR1 and CDR2: SGHDT and YYEEEE. Trimming took 4 bases from V and 4 from J, leaving 5 bases between them. CDR3 DNA sequence: TGTGCCAGCAGCCATCCCACCGGGGAGCTGTTTTTT. Amino acids: CASSHPTGELFF.

This rearrangement joins TRBV5-4 to TRBJ2-3; TRBD2 is a possible D gene (6 bases). The CDR3 has 16 amino acids. Per germline, CDR1 SGHNT and CDR2 YYREEE (reference sequence). V was shortened by 1 base and J by 2 bases, with 14 bases between the two germline ends. CDR3 bases: TGTGCCAGCAGCTTGATAACTGGGGGGACCACAGATACGCAGTATTTT. Encoded protein: CASSLITGGTTDTQYF. Filled out from reference TRBV5-4 and TRBJ2-3, the complete variable domain reads ETGVTQSPTHLIKTRGQQVTLRCSSQSGHNTVSWYQQALGQGPQFIFQYYREEENGRGNFPPRFSGLQFPNYSSELNVNALELDDSALYLCASSLITGGTTDTQYFGPGTRLTVL.

The chain uses TRBV11-3 and TRBJ1-3, with a weak D call TRBD1 (6 bases). This CDR3 has 14 residues. V was trimmed by 5 bases and J by 5 bases, leaving 13 bases between them. Germline CDR1 SGHNT, CDR2 YENEEA. The CDR3 DNA reads as TGTGCCAGCAGCCCGTCAGGGGACAGAAACACCATATATTTT. Protein sequence: CASSPSGDRNTIYF.

This clone was detected only a few times. Other DNA sequences of this sample code for an identical CDR3. This chain joins TRBV7-8 and TRBJ2-3, with 8 bases fitting TRBD1. After removal of 2 bases from V and 2 bases from J, the junction contained 3 bases not matched to a gene. Germline V CDR1 and CDR2: SGHVS, FQNEAQ. CDR3 length: 15 amino acids. In DNA form, the CDR3 reads TGTGCCAGCAGCTTAAACAGGGGGTCCACAGATACGCAGTATTTT. This translates into CASSLNRGSTDTQYF.

The chain recombines TRBV5-1 with TRBJ2-7; tentatively, D is TRBD2 (5 bases). The CDR3 contains 14 residues. Germline CDR1 is SGHRS and CDR2 is YFSETQ. V was trimmed by 2 bases and J by 1 base, leaving 10 bases between them. The DNA of the CDR3 is TGCGCCAGCAGCTTTTTCCCGGGATCCTACGAGCAGTACTTC. Its translation: CASSFFPGSYEQYF.

The chain employs TRBV7-8 and TRBJ2-7; D gene unclear. Per the germline V gene, CDR1 is SGHVS and CDR2 is FQNEAQ. The V and J ends lost 1 base and 2 bases respectively, with 6 bases between them. This CDR3 is 13 amino acids long. Written as DNA, the CDR3 is TGTGCCAGCAGCTTAGAGTCGGCCTACGAGCAGTACTTC. Amino acid sequence: CASSLESAYEQYF.

This clone was seen only a few times. The chain links TRBV10-3 to TRBJ1-5; TRBD1 might be the D (5 bases). Trimming stripped 0 bases from V and 11 bases from J, with 11 bases between. Germline CDR1 ENHRY, CDR2 SYGVKD. There are 13 residues in the CDR3. CDR3 in amino acids: CAISESQAAAQHF. DNA for the CDR3: TGTGCCATCAGTGAGTCACAGGCCGCGGCCCAGCATTTT.